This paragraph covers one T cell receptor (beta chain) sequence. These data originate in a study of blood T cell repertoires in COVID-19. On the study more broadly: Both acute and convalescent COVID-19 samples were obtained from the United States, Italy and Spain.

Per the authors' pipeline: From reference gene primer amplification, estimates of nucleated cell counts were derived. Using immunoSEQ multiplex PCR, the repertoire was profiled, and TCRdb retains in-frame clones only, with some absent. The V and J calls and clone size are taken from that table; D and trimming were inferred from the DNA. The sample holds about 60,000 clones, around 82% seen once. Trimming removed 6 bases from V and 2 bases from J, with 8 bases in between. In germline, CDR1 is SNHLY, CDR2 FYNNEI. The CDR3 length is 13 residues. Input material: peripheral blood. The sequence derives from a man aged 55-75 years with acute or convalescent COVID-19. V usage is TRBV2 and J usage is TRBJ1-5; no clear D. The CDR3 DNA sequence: TGTGCCAGCAGGCGGACTGGCAATCAGCCCCAGCATTTT. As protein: CASRRTGNQPQHF. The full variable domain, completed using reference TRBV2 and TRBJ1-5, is EPEVTQTPSHQVTQMGQEVILRCVPISNHLYFYWYRQILGQKVEFLVSFYNNEISEKSEIFDDQFSVERPDGSNFTLKIRSTKLEDSAMYFCASRRTGNQPQHFGDGTRLSIL.